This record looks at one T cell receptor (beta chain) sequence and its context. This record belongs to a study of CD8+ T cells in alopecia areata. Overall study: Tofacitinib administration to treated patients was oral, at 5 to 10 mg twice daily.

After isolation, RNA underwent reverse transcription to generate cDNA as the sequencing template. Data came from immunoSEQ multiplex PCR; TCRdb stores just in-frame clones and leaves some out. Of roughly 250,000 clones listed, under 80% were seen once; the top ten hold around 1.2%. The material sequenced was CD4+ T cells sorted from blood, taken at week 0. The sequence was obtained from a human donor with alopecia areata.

CDR3 protein: CASSRSGGFGDEQFF. The CDR3 region has the DNA TGTGCCAGCAGCCGATCCGGAGGGTTTGGCGATGAGCAGTTCTTC. V gene TRBV7-2 combines with J gene TRBJ2-1, with D tentatively TRBD2 (6 bases). This CDR3 comprises 15 residues. Trimming stripped 5 bases from V and 8 bases from J, with 19 bases between. Germline-derived CDR1 and CDR2 are SGHTA and FQGNSA.